Below are 14 T cell receptor beta chains sequenced from a single sample in a study of cytomegalovirus exposure and HLA in healthy donors. The PCR used 60 Vbeta and 13 Jbeta primers. Here immunoSEQ multiplex PCR was the method, and the copy in TCRdb shows in-frame clones only, minus some. The sample records some 140,000 clones, around 80% being singletons. Source material: PBMCs. The receptor source for this set is a male donor in good health and CMV-seropositive.

J is TRBJ2-3 and V is TRBV9, with 9 bases lining up with TRBD2. V lost 0 bases, J lost 2 bases, and 16 bases stayed unmatched. The CDR3 spans 20 residues. Per the germline V gene, CDR1 is SGDLS and CDR2 is YYNGEE. The CDR3 DNA follows: TGTGCCAGCAGCGTAGATTCTGAAGCGGGGGGCCCCGATTTCACAGATACGCAGTATTTT. Amino acid sequence: CASSVDSEAGGPDFTDTQYF. The entire variable domain, with the rest obtained from reference TRBV9 and TRBJ2-3, is as follows: DSGVTQTPKHLITATGQRVTLRCSPRSGDLSVYWYQQSLDQGLQFLIQYYNGEERAKGNILERFSAQQFPDLHSELNLSSLELGDSALYFCASSVDSEAGGPDFTDTQYFGPGTRLTVL.

V is TRBV6-6 and J is TRBJ2-1, with 7 bases matching TRBD2. Germline V gene sequence: CDR1 MNHNY, CDR2 SVGAGI (reference sequence). V was pared by 1 base and J by 7 bases, with 7 bases of the junction left unmatched. This CDR3 is built from 15 residues. The DNA of the CDR3 is TGTGCCAGCAGTTACTTCCGGGGGGAGGCTAATGAGCAGTTCTTC. As protein: CASSYFRGEANEQFF.

For the CDR3, the DNA is TGTGCCAGCAGTTTACCCGTAACAGGGGACAATGAGCAGTTCTTC. Translated, it gives CASSLPVTGDNEQFF. V usage is TRBV28 and J usage is TRBJ2-1, with 7 bases that match TRBD1. The length of the CDR3 is 15 residues. CDR1 MDHEN and CDR2 SYDVKM come from the germline V gene. The V segment lost 2 bases and the J segment 5 bases; nucleotides outside the gene matches: 6.

This chain joins TRBV19 and TRBJ1-4, with TRBD1 as a possible D gene (5 bases). The CDR3 loop spans 13 amino acids. Trimming removed 9 bases from V and 2 bases from J, with 10 bases in between. The germline gives CDR1 LNHDA, CDR2 SQIVND (reference sequence). The CDR3 nucleotides read TGTGCCAGCGGCAGGGTTACTAATGAAAAACTGTTTTTT. Translation: CASGRVTNEKLFF.

The chain is built from TRBV7-2 and TRBJ2-7; 12 positions agree with TRBD2. V shed 3 bases, J shed 2 bases, and the junction held 5 bases outside the gene matches. This CDR3 is built from 16 residues. Germline V gene sequence: CDR1 SGHTA, CDR2 FQGNSA. CDR3 nucleotides: TGTGCCAGCAGCTTCGGGACTAGCGGGTGGCCCTACGAGCAGTACTTC. Encoded protein: CASSFGTSGWPYEQYF.

The chain links TRBV7-9 to TRBJ1-1; no definite D call. Trimming left V 6 bases short and J 2 bases short, with 7 bases between. Germline values: CDR1 SEHNR, CDR2 FQNEAQ (reference sequence). CDR3 length: 12 residues. The CDR3 protein is CASSLYNTEAFF. The CDR3 bases are TGTGCCAGCAGTCTTTATAACACTGAAGCTTTCTTT.

The chain links TRBV5-6 to TRBJ2-7; D unclear. Germline loops: CDR1 SGHDT, CDR2 YYEEEE. V was clipped by 2 bases and J by 6 bases, with 9 bases between them. CDR3 length: 12 residues. The CDR3 reads CASSFLLSEQYF. CDR3 nucleotide sequence: TGTGCCAGCAGCTTCCTCCTTTCCGAGCAGTACTTC.

The rearrangement joins TRBV11-2 to TRBJ1-2; the D gene is possibly TRBD1 (6 bases). V was trimmed by 3 bases and J by 5 bases, leaving 13 bases between them. The germline CDR1 and CDR2 sequences are SGHAT and FQNNGV. The CDR3 runs to 14 residues. The CDR3 loop reads CASSFTQGNYGYTF. The DNA of the CDR3 is TGTGCCAGCAGCTTTACACAGGGAAATTATGGCTACACCTTC.

V is TRBV6-5 and J is TRBJ2-1; no definite D call. The CDR3 totals 13 residues. V shed 6 bases and J shed 0 bases, with 6 bases lying between them. Germline V gene sequence: CDR1 MNHEY, CDR2 SVGAGI. CDR3 sequence reads: CASSLFSYNEQFF. The CDR3 DNA is TGTGCCAGCAGCCTATTCTCCTACAATGAGCAGTTCTTC.

This chain links TRBV27 with TRBJ1-2, with a possible D match to TRBD1 (6 bases). V gave up 5 bases and J gave up 6 bases, with 13 bases separating them. Germline V gene lookup returns CDR1 MNHEY and CDR2 SMNVEV (reference sequence). The CDR3 is made up of 13 amino acids. This chain's CDR3 is CASSPLTGNGYTF. Here the CDR3 DNA reads TGTGCCAGCAGTCCCCTGACAGGAAATGGCTACACCTTC.

The rearrangement links TRBV6-1 to TRBJ1-2; D gene ambiguous. Trimming pared 6 bases from V and 8 bases from J, leaving 13 bases between. Germline lookup yields CDR1 MNHNS and CDR2 SASEGT. The CDR3 covers 12 residues. The CDR3 loop reads CASRPGLLGYTF. The CDR3 coding sequence is TGTGCCAGCAGACCCGGACTCTTGGGCTACACCTTC.

The chain employs TRBV6-1 and TRBJ2-1; 7 nucleotides match TRBD1. There are 16 residues in the CDR3. J lost 4 bases, V lost 4 bases, and 10 bases had no gene match. The germline gives CDR1 MNHNS, CDR2 SASEGT. CDR3 in DNA: TGTGCCAGCAGTGGGGAGCCAATGGGACAGTACAATGAGCAGTTCTTC. Protein: CASSGEPMGQYNEQFF.

The V and J genes are TRBV9 and TRBJ2-5, with a weak D call TRBD2 (6 bases). This CDR3 contains 16 residues. The germline V gene encodes CDR1 SGDLS and CDR2 YYNGEE. Trimming pared 4 bases from V and 1 base from J, leaving 17 bases between. The CDR3 loop is CASSPRVAAFQETQYF. CDR3 bases: TGTGCCAGCAGCCCCCGAGTAGCGGCGTTCCAAGAGACCCAGTACTTC.

This clone was counted a few times. The gene calls are TRBV18 and TRBJ2-3, with TRBD2 as a possible D gene (5 bases). This CDR3 is 15 amino acids long. Germline V gene sequence: CDR1 KGHSH, CDR2 LQKENI. Trimming took 3 bases from V and 2 from J, leaving 12 bases between them. CDR3 protein: CASSPPSSYTDTQYF. The CDR3 DNA reads TGTGCCAGCTCACCCCCTAGCAGCTACACAGATACGCAGTATTTT.